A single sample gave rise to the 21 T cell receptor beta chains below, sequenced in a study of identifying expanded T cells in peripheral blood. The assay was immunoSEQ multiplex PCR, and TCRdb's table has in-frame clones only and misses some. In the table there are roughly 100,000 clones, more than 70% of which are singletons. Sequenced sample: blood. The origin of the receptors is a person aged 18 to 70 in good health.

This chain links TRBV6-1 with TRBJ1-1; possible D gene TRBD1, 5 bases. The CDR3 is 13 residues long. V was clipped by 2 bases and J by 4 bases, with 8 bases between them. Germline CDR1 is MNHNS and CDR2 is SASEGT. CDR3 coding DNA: TGTGCCAGCAGTGAAATTGACAGCACTGAAGCTTTCTTT. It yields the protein CASSEIDSTEAFF.

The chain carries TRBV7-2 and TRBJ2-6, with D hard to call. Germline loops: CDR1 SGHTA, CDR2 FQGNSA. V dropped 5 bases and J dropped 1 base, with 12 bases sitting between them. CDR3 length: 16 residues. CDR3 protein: CASSPPVLSGANVLTF. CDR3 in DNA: TGTGCCAGCAGCCCCCCCGTGTTGTCTGGGGCCAACGTCCTGACTTTC.

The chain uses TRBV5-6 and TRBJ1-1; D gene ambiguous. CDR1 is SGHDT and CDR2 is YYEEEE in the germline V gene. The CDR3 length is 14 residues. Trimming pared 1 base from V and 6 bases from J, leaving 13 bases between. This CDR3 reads CASSLLEGRAEAFF. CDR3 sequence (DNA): TGTGCCAGCAGCTTGTTAGAAGGGAGAGCTGAAGCTTTCTTT.

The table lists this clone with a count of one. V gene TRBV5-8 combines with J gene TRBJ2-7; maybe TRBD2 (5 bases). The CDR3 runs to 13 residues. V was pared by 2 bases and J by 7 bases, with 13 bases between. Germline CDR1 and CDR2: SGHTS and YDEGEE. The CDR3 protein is CASSLGRSGEQYF. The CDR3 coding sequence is TGTGCCAGCAGCTTAGGGCGATCGGGGGAGCAGTACTTC.

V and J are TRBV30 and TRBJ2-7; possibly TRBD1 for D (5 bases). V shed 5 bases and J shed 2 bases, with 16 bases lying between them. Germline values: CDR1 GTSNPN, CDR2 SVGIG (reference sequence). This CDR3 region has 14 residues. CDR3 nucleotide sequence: TGTGCCTGGTACAGGCAGGGAATGCCCTACGAGCAGTACTTC. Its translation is CAWYRQGMPYEQYF.

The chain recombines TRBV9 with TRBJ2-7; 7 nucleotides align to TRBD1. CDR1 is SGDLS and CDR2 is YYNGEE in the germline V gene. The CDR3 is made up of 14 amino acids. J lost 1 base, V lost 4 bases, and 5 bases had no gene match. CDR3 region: CASSYRQGSYEQYF. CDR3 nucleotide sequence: TGTGCCAGCAGCTATAGACAGGGTTCCTACGAGCAGTACTTC.

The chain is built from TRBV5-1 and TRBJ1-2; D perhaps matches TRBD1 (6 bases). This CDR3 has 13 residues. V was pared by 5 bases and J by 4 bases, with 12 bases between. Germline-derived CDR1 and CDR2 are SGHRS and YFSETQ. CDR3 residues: CASRPDRIYGYTF. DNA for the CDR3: TGCGCCAGCAGACCAGACAGGATCTATGGCTACACCTTC.

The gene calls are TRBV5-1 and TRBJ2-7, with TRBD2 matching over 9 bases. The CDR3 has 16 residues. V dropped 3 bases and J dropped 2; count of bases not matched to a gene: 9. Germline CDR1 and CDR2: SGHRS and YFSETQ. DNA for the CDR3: TGCGCCAGCAGCTGGGGTCCTAGCGGGACCACCTACGAGCAGTACTTC. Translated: CASSWGPSGTTYEQYF.

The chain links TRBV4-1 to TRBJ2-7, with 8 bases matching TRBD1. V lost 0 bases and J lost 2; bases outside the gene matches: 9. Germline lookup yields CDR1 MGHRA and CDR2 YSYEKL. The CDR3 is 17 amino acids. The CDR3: CASSQDNTGGYTYEQYF. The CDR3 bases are TGCGCCAGCAGCCAAGACAATACAGGGGGTTACACCTACGAGCAGTACTTC.

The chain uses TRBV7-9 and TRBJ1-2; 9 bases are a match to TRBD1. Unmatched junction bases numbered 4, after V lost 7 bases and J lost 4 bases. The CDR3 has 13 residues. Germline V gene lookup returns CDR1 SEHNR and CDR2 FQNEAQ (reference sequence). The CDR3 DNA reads TGTGCCAGCAAGTCGACAGGGGGCTATGGCTACACCTTC. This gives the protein CASKSTGGYGYTF.

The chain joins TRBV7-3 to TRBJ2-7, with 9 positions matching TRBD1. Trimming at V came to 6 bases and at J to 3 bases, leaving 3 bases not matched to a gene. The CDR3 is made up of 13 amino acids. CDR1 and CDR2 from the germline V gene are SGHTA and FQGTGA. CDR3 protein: CASSKGQGYEQYF. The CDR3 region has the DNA TGTGCCAGCAGTAAGGGACAGGGCTACGAGCAGTACTTC.

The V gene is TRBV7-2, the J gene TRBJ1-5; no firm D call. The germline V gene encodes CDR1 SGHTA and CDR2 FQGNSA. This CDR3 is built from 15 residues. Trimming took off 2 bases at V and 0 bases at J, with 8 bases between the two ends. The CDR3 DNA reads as TGTGCCAGCAGCTTACAGATTAATAGCAATCAGCCCCAGCATTTT. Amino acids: CASSLQINSNQPQHF.

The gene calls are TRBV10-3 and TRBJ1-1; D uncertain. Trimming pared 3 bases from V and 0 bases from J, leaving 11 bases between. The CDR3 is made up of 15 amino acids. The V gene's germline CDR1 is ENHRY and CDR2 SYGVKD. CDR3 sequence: CAISDRTRLNTEAFF. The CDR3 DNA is TGTGCCATCAGTGACAGGACTAGATTGAACACTGAAGCTTTCTTT.

CDR3: CASRGMNTEAFF. CDR3 nucleotides: TGCGCCAGCAGGGGCATGAACACTGAAGCTTTCTTT. The chain combines TRBV10-2 with TRBJ1-1; D not certain. The V gene lost 6 bases and the J gene lost 0 bases, with 5 bases spanning the gap. The CDR3 has 12 residues. Germline CDR1 reads WSHSY; CDR2 reads SAAADI.

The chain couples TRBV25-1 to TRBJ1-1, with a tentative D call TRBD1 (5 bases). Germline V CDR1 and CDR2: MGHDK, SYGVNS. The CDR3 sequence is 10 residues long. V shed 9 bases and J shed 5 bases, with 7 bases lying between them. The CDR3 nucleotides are TGTGCCAGGGGGGGAACTGAAGCTTTCTTT. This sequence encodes CARGGTEAFF.

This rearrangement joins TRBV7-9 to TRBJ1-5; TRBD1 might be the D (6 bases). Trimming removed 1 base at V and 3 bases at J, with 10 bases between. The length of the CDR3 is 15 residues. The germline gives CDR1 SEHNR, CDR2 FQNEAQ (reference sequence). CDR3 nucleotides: TGTGCCAGCAGCTTAGACGGACAGCCCAATCAGCCCCAGCATTTT. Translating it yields CASSLDGQPNQPQHF. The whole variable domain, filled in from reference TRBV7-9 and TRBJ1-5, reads DTGVSQNPRHKITKRGQNVTFRCDPISEHNRLYWYRQTLGQGPEFLTYFQNEAQLEKSRLLSDRFSAERPKGSFSTLEIQRTEQGDSAMYLCASSLDGQPNQPQHFGDGTRLSIL.

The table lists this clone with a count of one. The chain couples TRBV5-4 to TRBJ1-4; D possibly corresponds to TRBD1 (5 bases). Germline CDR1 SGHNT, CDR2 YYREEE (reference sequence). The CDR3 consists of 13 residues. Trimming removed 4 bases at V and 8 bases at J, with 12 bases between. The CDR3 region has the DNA TGTGCCAGCAGCGGGGGGGTTCGGGAAAAACTGTTTTTT. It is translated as CASSGGVREKLFF.

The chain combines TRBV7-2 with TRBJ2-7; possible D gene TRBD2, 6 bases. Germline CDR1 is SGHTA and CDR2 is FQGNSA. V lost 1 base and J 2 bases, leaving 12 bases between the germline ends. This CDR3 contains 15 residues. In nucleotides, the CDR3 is TGTGCCAGCAGCTTAGGGGCAGGGAGGACCTACGAGCAGTACTTC. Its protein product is CASSLGAGRTYEQYF.

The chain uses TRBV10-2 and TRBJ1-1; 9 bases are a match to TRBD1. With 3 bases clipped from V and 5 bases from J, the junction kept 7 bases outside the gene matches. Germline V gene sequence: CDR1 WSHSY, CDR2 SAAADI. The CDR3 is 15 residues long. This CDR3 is CASSETGTGRTEAFF. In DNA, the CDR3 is TGCGCCAGCAGTGAAACCGGGACAGGGAGGACTGAAGCTTTCTTT.

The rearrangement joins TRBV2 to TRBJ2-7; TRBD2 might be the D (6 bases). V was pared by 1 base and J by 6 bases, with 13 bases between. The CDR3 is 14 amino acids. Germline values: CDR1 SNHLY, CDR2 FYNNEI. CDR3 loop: CASSEGWEVLEQYF. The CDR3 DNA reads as TGTGCCAGCAGTGAAGGGTGGGAGGTCCTCGAGCAGTACTTC.

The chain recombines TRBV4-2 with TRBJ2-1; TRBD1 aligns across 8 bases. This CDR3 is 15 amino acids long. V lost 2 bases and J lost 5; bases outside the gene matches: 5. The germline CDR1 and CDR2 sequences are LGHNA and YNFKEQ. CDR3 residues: CASSQSDRDHNEQFF. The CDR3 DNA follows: TGTGCCAGCAGCCAATCGGACAGGGATCACAATGAGCAGTTCTTC.